The source of this T cell receptor beta chain is a study of brain T cells in children with intractable seizures. Findings and caveats of the study: Viral specificity was inferred only from CDR3 similarity; HCMV serostatus was unknown.

TCRdb's copy holds only in-frame clones and misses some; the assay was immunoSEQ multiplex PCR. The data show approximately 77,000 clones, 85% to 95% seen once. CDR3 length equals 14 residues. V dropped 6 bases and J dropped 7; count of bases not matched to a gene: 6. Germline V gene data show CDR1 as MNHEY and CDR2 as SVGAGI. For this clone: As yet, its antigen is unknown.

Only cases whose brain tissue showed the highest T cell transcript signatures were sequenced. At least one anti-epileptic drug was given before surgery. This clonotype was sampled from a boy younger than two with tuberous sclerosis and intractable seizures. This chain links TRBV6-5 with TRBJ2-1, with 10 positions matching TRBD1. The sequences come from peripheral blood, collected at surgery. The CDR3 nucleotides read TGTGCCAGCAGACACCGGACAGGGGGAAATGAGCAGTTCTTC. Its translation: CASRHRTGGNEQFF.